This T cell receptor beta chain comes out of a study of blood T cell repertoires in COVID-19. Looking at the study overall: COVID-19 samples, acute and convalescent, were from the United States, Italy and Spain. From T cells, B-cell-depleted T cells, or PBMCs came the material, which was cDNA or gDNA.

Between the trimmed V and J ends, which lost 6 bases and 1 base, there was a span of 12 bases. The CDR3 runs to 14 residues. CDR1 and CDR2 (germline): LNHDA, SQIVND (reference sequence). Assay: immunoSEQ multiplex PCR; the TCRdb copy retains only in-frame clones and omits some. Found here are 190,000 or so clones, approximately 90% of them singletons; the top ten hold around 1%. This rearrangement joins TRBV19 to TRBJ2-5, with D tentatively TRBD2 (6 bases). Material: peripheral blood. The receptor was derived from a woman younger than 35 who had recovered from COVID-19. The CDR3 DNA reads TGTGCCAGTAGCCACGGACTACTCCAAGAGACCCAGTACTTC. It yields the protein CASSHGLLQETQYF.